These 16 T cell receptor beta chains were sequenced from one sample in a study of read filtering for tumor transcriptome and immune sequencing. Molecular barcoded adaptors covering alpha/delta and beta/gamma chains were used on 400 to 450 ng RNA. TCRdb re-called the reads through MiXCR, storing one row per CDR3 protein. The table records more than 55,000 distinct CDR3 sequences, about 20% of them present only once. The sample was a population of CD138-negative cells sorted from bone marrow. The receptors originated from a donor over 35 with multiple myeloma.

The table lists this clonotype with many counts. The chain links TRBV30 to TRBJ1-4; TRBD1 matches 7 bases. CDR3 length equals 13 residues. V shed 4 bases, J shed 8 bases, and the junction held 7 bases outside the gene matches. CDR1 and CDR2 from the germline V gene are GTSNPN and SVGIG (reference sequence). CDR3 in amino acids: CAWKGTAEEKLFF. The CDR3 nucleotides are TGTGCCTGGAAGGGGACAGCAGAGGAAAAACTGTTTTTT.

This clonotype showed up many times. CDR3 bases: TGCAGTGCTAGAGGGACTTTGAATTCACCCCTCCACTTT. Amino acid sequence: CSARGTLNSPLHF. The rearrangement links TRBV20-1 to TRBJ1-6, with D uncertain. Trimming removed 1 base from V and 7 bases from J, with 8 bases in between. Germline assignment: CDR1 DFQATT and CDR2 SNEGSKA (reference sequence). This CDR3 region has 13 residues.

This clonotype was detected ten times or more. The V and J genes are TRBV18 and TRBJ1-1; D is ambiguous. In germline, CDR1 is KGHSH, CDR2 LQKENI. CDR3 length equals 13 residues. V was cut by 2 bases and J by 5 bases, with 9 bases left in between. The chain's CDR3 is CASSPAFGTEAFF. The CDR3 DNA sequence: TGTGCCAGCTCACCAGCATTCGGGACTGAAGCTTTCTTT. The full variable domain, completed using reference TRBV18 and TRBJ1-1, is NAGVMQNPRHLVRRRGQEARLRCSPMKGHSHVYWYRQLPEEGLKFMVYLQKENIIDESGMPKERFSAEFPKEGPSILRIQQVVRGDSAAYFCASSPAFGTEAFFGQGTRLTVV.

Ten or more counts support this clonotype. The genes are TRBV5-4 and TRBJ2-1; 10 positions match TRBD1. The V gene's germline CDR1 is SGHNT and CDR2 YYREEE (reference sequence). The CDR3 spans 15 residues. V gave up 3 bases and J gave up 8 bases; unmatched junction bases: 8. The CDR3 sequence is CASSSDRGRIDEQFF. CDR3 DNA: TGTGCCAGCAGCTCAGACAGGGGGCGCATAGATGAGCAGTTCTTC.

The table lists this clonotype with many counts. V gene TRBV28 combines with J gene TRBJ2-1; TRBD2 might be the D (5 bases). This CDR3 comprises 14 residues. V was shortened by 5 bases and J by 5 bases, with 13 bases between the two germline ends. Germline V gene data show CDR1 as MDHEN and CDR2 as SYDVKM. CDR3 in amino acids: CASSLATFDNEQFF. CDR3 nucleotides: TGTGCCAGCAGTCTAGCTACGTTCGACAATGAGCAGTTCTTC.

This clonotype was counted at least ten times. The V and J genes are TRBV10-3 and TRBJ2-5; 7 nucleotides align to TRBD1. CDR1 ENHRY and CDR2 SYGVKD come from the germline V gene. The CDR3 sequence is 13 residues long. The trim removed 4 bases at V and 3 bases at J, leaving 2 bases unmatched. CDR3 amino acids: CAISGQGEETQYF. The CDR3 DNA follows: TGTGCCATCAGTGGACAGGGTGAAGAGACCCAGTACTTC.

Of note for this clonotype: A far larger clone is only one base removed, so a read error is likely. The rearrangement links TRBV7-6 to TRBJ2-1; D call uncertain. Per the germline V gene, CDR1 is SGHVS and CDR2 is FNYEAQ. This CDR3 has 13 residues. The CDR3 DNA reads as TGTGCCAGCATAGTAGACTCCTACAAAGAGCAGTTCTTC. Its translation is CASIVDSYKEQFF.

This clonotype was found many times. The rearrangement joins TRBV7-2 to TRBJ1-5; weak D call: TRBD1 (6 bases). The germline V gene has CDR1 SGHTA and CDR2 FQGNSA. V was cut by 0 bases and J by 4 bases, with 10 bases left in between. The CDR3 is 15 residues long. CDR3 region: CASSLAIGQNQPQHF. DNA of the CDR3: TGTGCCAGCAGCTTAGCAATCGGACAGAATCAGCCCCAGCATTTT.

This clonotype was found a few times. The chain joins TRBV4-1 to TRBJ2-7; 7 bases are shared with TRBD2. The V and J ends lost 1 base and 5 bases, in that order; junction bases with no gene match: 11. The germline gives CDR1 MGHRA, CDR2 YSYEKL. This CDR3 region has 16 residues. CDR3 region: CASSQVPGGTAHEQYF. CDR3 bases: TGCGCCAGCAGCCAAGTCCCGGGAGGCACCGCCCACGAGCAGTACTTC.

A remark on this clonotype: A clone one base away is much larger, so this may be a read error. The J gene is TRBJ2-1, the V gene TRBV7-8; D is perhaps TRBD1 (6 bases). The CDR3 has 17 residues. Trimming took off 0 bases at V and 6 bases at J, with 18 bases between the two ends. Germline values: CDR1 SGHVS, CDR2 FQNEAQ. For the CDR3, the DNA is TGTGCCAGCAGCTTAGCGATCTCAGGGGAGAGGGGCAATGAGCAGTTCTTC. Translated: CASSLAISGERGNEQFF.

As regards this clonotype: At one end the junction does not follow the germline gene, possibly because of a read error. The genes are TRBV7-8 and TRBJ2-2; the D is unclear. Germline values: CDR1 SGHVS, CDR2 FQNEAQ. This CDR3 region has 15 residues. CDR3 region: CASSTNRVNTGELFF. CDR3 DNA: TGTGCCAGCAGCACAAACCGCGTGAACACCGGTGAGCTGTTTTTT.

Many counts were recorded for this clonotype. The V call is TRBV5-5, the J call TRBJ1-1; D ambiguous. Trimming removed 0 bases from V and 4 bases from J, with 10 bases in between. This CDR3 spans 14 amino acids. Germline V lookup: CDR1 SGHKS, CDR2 YYEKEE (reference sequence). CDR3 in DNA: TGTGCCAGCAGCTTGGCCAATTTCGGCACTGAAGCTTTCTTT. It codes for CASSLANFGTEAFF.

J is TRBJ2-5 and V is TRBV5-1; a weak D match, TRBD1 (6 bases). The V gene's germline CDR1 is SGHRS and CDR2 YFSETQ. The CDR3 runs to 13 residues. Trimming took 4 bases from V and 2 from J, leaving 9 bases between them. The CDR3 nucleotides are TGCGCCAGCAGCAAAGGACAGCAAGAGACCCAGTACTTC. It codes for CASSKGQQETQYF. Full variable domain (remainder filled in from reference TRBV5-1 and TRBJ2-5): KAGVTQTPRYLIKTRGQQVTLSCSPISGHRSVSWYQQTPGQGLQFLFEYFSETQRNKGNFPGRFSGRQFSNSRSEMNVSTLELGDSALYLCASSKGQQETQYFGPGTRLLVL.

The chain employs TRBV20-1 and TRBJ2-1, with TRBD2 matching over 10 bases. CDR1 is DFQATT and CDR2 is SNEGSKA in the germline V gene (reference sequence). This CDR3 has 15 residues. Unmatched junction bases numbered 12, after V lost 5 bases and J lost 8 bases. The CDR3 DNA is TGCAGTGCTTTCCCTGGTAGCGGGAGGAGGGATGAGCAGTTCTTC. It is translated as CSAFPGSGRRDEQFF.

This clonotype was recorded at least ten times. The rearrangement links TRBV9 to TRBJ2-5; 9 bases match TRBD1. The CDR3 is 16 residues long. In germline, CDR1 is SGDLS, CDR2 YYNGEE. V trimming: 1 base; J trimming: 5 bases; junction bases outside the gene matches: 9. CDR3 nucleotides: TGTGCCAGCAGCGTAACAGGGGGCCGTTCTCAGGAGACCCAGTACTTC. Protein sequence: CASSVTGGRSQETQYF.

This clonotype appeared many times. The rearrangement uses TRBV11-2 and TRBJ2-5; D is ambiguous. This CDR3 contains 16 residues. V was shortened by 5 bases and J by 3 bases, with 19 bases between the two germline ends. Germline assignment: CDR1 SGHAT and CDR2 FQNNGV. CDR3 sequence: CASSPFWARTEETQYF. DNA for the CDR3: TGTGCCAGCAGCCCCTTTTGGGCACGGACCGAAGAGACCCAGTACTTC.